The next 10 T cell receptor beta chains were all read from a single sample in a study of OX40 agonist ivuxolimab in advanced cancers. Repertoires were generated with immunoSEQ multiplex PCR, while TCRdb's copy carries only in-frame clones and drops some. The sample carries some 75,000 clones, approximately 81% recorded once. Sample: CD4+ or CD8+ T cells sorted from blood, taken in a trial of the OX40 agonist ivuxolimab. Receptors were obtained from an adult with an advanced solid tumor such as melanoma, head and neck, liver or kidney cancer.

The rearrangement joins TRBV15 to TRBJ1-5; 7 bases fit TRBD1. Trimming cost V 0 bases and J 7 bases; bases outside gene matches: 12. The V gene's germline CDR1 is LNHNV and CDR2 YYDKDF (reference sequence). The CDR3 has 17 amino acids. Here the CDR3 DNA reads TGTGCCACCAGCAGAGATATGGATGAGACAGGGCGCCAGCCCCAGCATTTT. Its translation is CATSRDMDETGRQPQHF.

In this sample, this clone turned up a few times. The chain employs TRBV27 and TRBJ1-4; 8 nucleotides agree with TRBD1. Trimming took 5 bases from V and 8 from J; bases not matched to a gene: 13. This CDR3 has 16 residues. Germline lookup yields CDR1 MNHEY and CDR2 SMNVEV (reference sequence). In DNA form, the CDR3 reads TGTGCCAGCAGTCCCTGGGACAGGCCCCGGGGGGAAAAACTGTTTTTT. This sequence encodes CASSPWDRPRGEKLFF.

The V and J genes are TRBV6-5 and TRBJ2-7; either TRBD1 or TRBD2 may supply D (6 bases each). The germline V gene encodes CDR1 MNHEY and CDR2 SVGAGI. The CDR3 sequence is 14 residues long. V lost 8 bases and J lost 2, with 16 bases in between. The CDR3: CASSGGRTTYEQYF. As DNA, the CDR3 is TGTGCCAGCTCCGGGGGCAGAACAACCTACGAGCAGTACTTC.

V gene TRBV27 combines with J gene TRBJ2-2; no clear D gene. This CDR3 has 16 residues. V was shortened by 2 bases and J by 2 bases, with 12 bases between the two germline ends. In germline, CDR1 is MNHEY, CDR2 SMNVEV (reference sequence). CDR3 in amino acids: CASSLNGLLNTGELFF. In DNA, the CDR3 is TGTGCCAGCAGTTTAAACGGCTTACTCAACACCGGGGAGCTGTTTTTT.

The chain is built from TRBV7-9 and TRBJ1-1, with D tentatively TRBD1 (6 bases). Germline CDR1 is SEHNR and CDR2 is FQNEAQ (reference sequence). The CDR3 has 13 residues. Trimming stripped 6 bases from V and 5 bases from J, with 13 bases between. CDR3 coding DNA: TGTGCCAGCAGGTCAGGGGTGCGGACTGAAGCTTTCTTT. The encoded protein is CASRSGVRTEAFF.

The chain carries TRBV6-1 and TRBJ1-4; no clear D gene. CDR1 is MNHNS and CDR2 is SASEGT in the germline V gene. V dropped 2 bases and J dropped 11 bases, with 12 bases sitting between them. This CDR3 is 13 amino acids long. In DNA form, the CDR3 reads TGTGCCAGCAGTGAATCCCCCCTGAGGAAACTGTTTTTT. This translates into CASSESPLRKLFF.

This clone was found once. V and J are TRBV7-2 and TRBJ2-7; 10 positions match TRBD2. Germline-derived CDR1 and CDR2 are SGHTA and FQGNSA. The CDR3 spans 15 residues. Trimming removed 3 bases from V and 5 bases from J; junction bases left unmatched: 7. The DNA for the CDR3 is TGTGCCAGCAGCTTTTCTAGCGGGAGTTTCGACGAGCAGTACTTC. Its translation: CASSFSSGSFDEQYF. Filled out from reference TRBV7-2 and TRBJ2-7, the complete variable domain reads GAGVSQSPSNKVTEKGKDVELRCDPISGHTALYWYRQSLGQGLEFLIYFQGNSAPDKSGLPSDRFSAERTGGSVSTLTIQRTQQEDSAVYLCASSFSSGSFDEQYFGPGTRLTVT.

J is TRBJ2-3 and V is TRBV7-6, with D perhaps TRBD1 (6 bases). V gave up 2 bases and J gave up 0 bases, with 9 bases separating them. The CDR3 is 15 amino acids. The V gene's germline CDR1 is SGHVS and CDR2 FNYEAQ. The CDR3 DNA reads TGTGCCAGCAGCTTACTCGGACAGAGCACAGATACGCAGTATTTT. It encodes CASSLLGQSTDTQYF. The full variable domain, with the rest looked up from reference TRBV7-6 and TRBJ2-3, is GAGVSQSPRYKVTKRGQDVALRCDPISGHVSLYWYRQALGQGPEFLTYFNYEAQQDKSGLPNDRFSAERPEGSISTLTIQRTEQRDSAMYRCASSLLGQSTDTQYFGPGTRLTVL.

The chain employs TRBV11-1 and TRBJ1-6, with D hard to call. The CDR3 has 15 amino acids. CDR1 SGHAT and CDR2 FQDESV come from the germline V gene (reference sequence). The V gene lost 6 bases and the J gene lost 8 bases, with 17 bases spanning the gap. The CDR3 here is CASRGWGGSDSPLHF. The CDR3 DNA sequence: TGTGCCAGCAGGGGCTGGGGAGGTTCGGATTCACCCCTCCACTTT. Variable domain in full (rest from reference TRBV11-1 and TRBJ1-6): EAEVAQSPRYKITEKSQAVAFWCDPISGHATLYWYRQILGQGPELLVQFQDESVVDDSQLPKDRFSAERLKGVDSTLKIQPAELGDSAMYLCASRGWGGSDSPLHFGNGTRLTVT.

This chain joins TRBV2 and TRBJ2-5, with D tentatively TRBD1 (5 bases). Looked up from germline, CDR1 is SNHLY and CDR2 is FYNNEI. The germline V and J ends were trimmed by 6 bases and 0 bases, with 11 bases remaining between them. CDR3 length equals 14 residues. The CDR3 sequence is CASSVGQNQETQYF. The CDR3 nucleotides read TGTGCCAGCAGCGTAGGACAAAACCAAGAGACCCAGTACTTC.